What follows is one T cell receptor beta chain and its context. The antigen remains unidentified. CDR3 length equals 17 residues. V was clipped by 0 bases and J by 2 bases, with 15 bases between them. Germline-derived CDR1 and CDR2 are ENHRY and SYGVKD. The data were taken from a study of early T cells in non-severe SARS-CoV-2 infection. Study at large: Chains from this unsorted whole-blood bulk RNA could not be paired. Findings and limits, study-wide: VDJdb matching skewed toward anti-spike CD8 responses, missing private and CD4 specificities.

Individual cDNA molecules were tagged with unique molecular identifiers, the study reported. Via MiXCR, TCRdb re-called the 5' RACE reads, giving one row per CDR3 protein. The table includes some 120,000 distinct CDR3 sequences, under 15% detected once. The specimen was whole blood. This chain joins TRBV10-3 and TRBJ2-3; TRBD2 is a possible D gene (6 bases). This receptor was taken from an adult who was a healthcare worker with PCR-confirmed SARS-CoV-2 infection or an uninfected control (not recorded which). CDR3 region: CAISESEAGQITDTQYF. As DNA, the CDR3 is TGTGCCATCAGTGAGTCAGAGGCGGGGCAAATCACAGATACGCAGTATTTT.